This entry lists 23 T cell receptor beta chains sequenced from one sample in a study of cytomegalovirus exposure and HLA in healthy donors. Primers: 60 Vbeta forward and 13 Jbeta reverse. Sequencing used immunoSEQ multiplex PCR; TCRdb keeps in-frame clones, though not all of them. The repertoire includes 150,000 to 200,000 clones, about 86% of them detected once, and roughly 1.9% sits in the top ten. Sequencing input: PBMCs. These receptors originate from a woman aged 18-29 years in good health and CMV-seronegative.

J is TRBJ2-2 and V is TRBV5-1, with TRBD1 matching over 8 bases. Germline CDR1 SGHRS, CDR2 YFSETQ. Unmatched junction bases numbered 10, after V lost 7 bases and J lost 5 bases. The CDR3 is 15 amino acids. The CDR3 region is CASLQGAARTGELFF. The DNA of the CDR3 is TGCGCCAGCCTTCAGGGGGCGGCGAGGACCGGGGAGCTGTTTTTT.

The CDR3 sequence: CASSITGEEGNEQFF. DNA of the CDR3: TGTGCCAGTAGTATCACTGGGGAGGAAGGCAATGAGCAGTTCTTC. The rearrangement uses TRBV19 and TRBJ2-1, with D maybe TRBD2 (6 bases). Germline CDR1 and CDR2: LNHDA and SQIVND (reference sequence). This CDR3 has 15 amino acids. V lost 3 bases and J lost 6, with 15 bases in between.

V and J are TRBV7-7 and TRBJ2-2, with a possible D match to TRBD2 (6 bases). The V gene's germline CDR1 is SSHAT and CDR2 FNYEAQ (reference sequence). The CDR3 covers 12 residues. The CDR3, as DNA: TGTGCTATCCCCGGGGGCACCGGGGAGCTGTTTTTT. Amino acid sequence: CAIPGGTGELFF.

This clone has just one count. The genes are TRBV5-1 and TRBJ2-3, with D maybe TRBD2 (6 bases). The CDR3 length is 16 residues. CDR1 is SGHRS, CDR2 YFSETQ, per germline. The V and J ends lost 0 bases and 1 base respectively, with 12 bases between them. The CDR3 loop reads CASSLEPGEGTDTQYF. The CDR3 nucleotides are TGCGCCAGCAGCTTGGAACCGGGGGAGGGCACAGATACGCAGTATTTT.

The rearrangement uses TRBV5-4 and TRBJ2-7; 9 bases are shared with TRBD2. V lost 3 bases, J lost 7 bases, and 20 bases stayed unmatched. Germline loops: CDR1 SGHNT, CDR2 YYREEE (reference sequence). The length of the CDR3 is 18 residues. CDR3 protein: CASSSQKSGGISLWEQYF. CDR3 DNA: TGTGCCAGCAGCTCCCAGAAAAGCGGGGGGATCTCCTTGTGGGAGCAGTACTTC.

This clone was found a few times. The V and J genes are TRBV19 and TRBJ1-1, with D possibly matching TRBD1 (5 bases). V was pared by 6 bases and J by 2 bases, with 10 bases between. Germline CDR1 reads LNHDA; CDR2 reads SQIVND (reference sequence). The CDR3 is 13 amino acids. CDR3 amino acids: CASSQQANTEAFF. The CDR3 region has the DNA TGTGCCAGTAGCCAACAGGCAAACACTGAAGCTTTCTTT.

This rearrangement joins TRBV28 to TRBJ2-7; no reliable D call. Trimming removed 5 bases from V and 4 bases from J, with 12 bases in between. The germline gives CDR1 MDHEN, CDR2 SYDVKM. CDR3 length: 13 residues. Written as DNA, the CDR3 is TGTGCCAGCAGTCCCTATCTAAATTACGAGCAGTACTTC. Translation: CASSPYLNYEQYF.

V is TRBV5-1 and J is TRBJ1-2; TRBD1 might be the D (5 bases). The CDR3 has 13 amino acids. Germline V gene lookup returns CDR1 SGHRS and CDR2 YFSETQ. V was shortened by 3 bases and J by 3 bases, with 9 bases between the two germline ends. The CDR3 coding sequence is TGCGCCAGCAGCTCCAGGGCCGACTATGGCTACACCTTC. It codes for CASSSRADYGYTF.

The genes are TRBV9 and TRBJ2-7; D is ambiguous. CDR1 and CDR2 (germline): SGDLS, YYNGEE. The V end was cut by 0 bases, the J end by 2 bases, with 9 bases between. The CDR3 totals 14 residues. The CDR3 protein is CASSVGATAYEQYF. The CDR3 nucleotides are TGTGCCAGCAGCGTAGGGGCTACCGCCTACGAGCAGTACTTC.

This rearrangement joins TRBV6-5 to TRBJ2-3; 7 bases match TRBD1. The CDR3 is 13 amino acids. Trimming at V came to 4 bases and at J to 3 bases, leaving 1 base not matched to a gene. Looked up from germline, CDR1 is MNHEY and CDR2 is SVGAGI. CDR3 residues: CASSLGQTDTQYF. The DNA of the CDR3 is TGTGCCAGCAGTTTGGGACAGACAGATACGCAGTATTTT.

The CDR3 DNA reads as TGTGCCAGCAGCCGGGGACATTATGATACGCAGTATTTT. It translates to CASSRGHYDTQYF. This chain joins TRBV14 and TRBJ2-3, with D possibly being TRBD1 (6 bases). V was pared by 4 bases and J by 6 bases, with 11 bases between. This CDR3 spans 13 amino acids. The germline CDR1 and CDR2 sequences are SGHDN and FVKESK.

This clone was seen a single time. V gene TRBV27 combines with J gene TRBJ2-3, with TRBD1 as a possible D gene (5 bases). The CDR3 covers 15 residues. V lost 7 bases, J lost 6 bases, and 20 bases lay in between. Per the germline V gene, CDR1 is MNHEY and CDR2 is SMNVEV (reference sequence). CDR3 nucleotide sequence: TGTGCCAGCACCTCTCACTCCAGGGAAAGGGATACGCAGTATTTT. Its protein product is CASTSHSRERDTQYF.

This clone came up a few times. This sequence joins TRBV6-5 and TRBJ1-1, with no clear D. The V and J ends lost 4 bases and 0 bases respectively, with 6 bases between them. The CDR3 sequence is 13 residues long. Germline values: CDR1 MNHEY, CDR2 SVGAGI. The CDR3 region has the DNA TGTGCCAGCAGTTTAATTATGAACACTGAAGCTTTCTTT. Its protein product is CASSLIMNTEAFF.

The chain couples TRBV5-6 to TRBJ2-1, with 10 bases identical to TRBD2. CDR1 is SGHDT and CDR2 is YYEEEE in the germline V gene. The V segment lost 4 bases and the J segment 6 bases; nucleotides outside the gene matches: 7. The CDR3 is 15 residues long. The CDR3 is CASSALAGVLNEQFF. The CDR3, as DNA: TGTGCCAGCAGCGCGCTAGCGGGAGTCCTCAATGAGCAGTTCTTC.

This clone has a handful of counts. The chain links TRBV7-9 to TRBJ1-5; weak D call: TRBD1 (5 bases). V lost 5 bases to trimming and J lost 1 base, with 12 bases between them. This CDR3 region has 15 residues. The germline V gene encodes CDR1 SEHNR and CDR2 FQNEAQ (reference sequence). CDR3 in DNA: TGTGCCAGCAGCACGGGGGGAGAGAGCAATCAGCCCCAGCATTTT. The encoded protein is CASSTGGESNQPQHF.

This clone has a single count. V gene TRBV27 combines with J gene TRBJ2-3, with D maybe TRBD2 (6 bases). The V gene lost 6 bases and the J gene lost 1 base, with 14 bases spanning the gap. Germline V gene lookup returns CDR1 MNHEY and CDR2 SMNVEV (reference sequence). The CDR3 length is 15 residues. CDR3 bases: TGTGCCAGCAGACCCCTGCCGGGGGGCACAGATACGCAGTATTTT. Translating it yields CASRPLPGGTDTQYF.

V is TRBV7-9 and J is TRBJ1-1; D is undetermined. Looked up from germline, CDR1 is SEHNR and CDR2 is FQNEAQ (reference sequence). V was trimmed by 8 bases and J by 3 bases, leaving 13 bases between them. The CDR3 runs 13 residues. The CDR3 reads CASGLTIDTEAFF. The CDR3, as DNA: TGTGCCAGCGGGCTAACAATCGACACTGAAGCTTTCTTT.

The chain links TRBV7-3 to TRBJ2-3; 9 nucleotides line up with TRBD1. Germline trimming cut 4 bases from V and 4 bases from J; bases unmatched to any gene: 3. Germline values: CDR1 SGHTA, CDR2 FQGTGA. This CDR3 has 14 amino acids. The CDR3 loop reads CASSSGQGADTQYF. The CDR3 DNA sequence: TGTGCCAGCAGCTCGGGACAGGGAGCAGATACGCAGTATTTT.

The V call is TRBV2, the J call TRBJ1-1, with D maybe TRBD1 (6 bases). CDR3 length: 15 residues. Trimming left V 4 bases short and J 5 bases short, with 17 bases between. Germline values: CDR1 SNHLY, CDR2 FYNNEI. CDR3 nucleotides: TGTGCCAGCAGTGGCCTCAGGGGAGACGGGACTGAAGCTTTCTTT. Translation gives CASSGLRGDGTEAFF. The full variable domain, completed using reference TRBV2 and TRBJ1-1, is EPEVTQTPSHQVTQMGQEVILRCVPISNHLYFYWYRQILGQKVEFLVSFYNNEISEKSEIFDDQFSVERPDGSNFTLKIRSTKLEDSAMYFCASSGLRGDGTEAFFGQGTRLTVV.

This clone was seen more than once but under ten times. The chain is built from TRBV4-2 and TRBJ1-4, with unresolved D. This CDR3 is 16 amino acids long. The germline CDR1 and CDR2 sequences are LGHNA and YNFKEQ. The V gene lost 1 base and the J gene lost 0 bases, with 9 bases spanning the gap. The chain's CDR3 is CASSQVKIATNEKLFF. The CDR3 coding sequence is TGTGCCAGCAGCCAAGTAAAAATTGCAACTAATGAAAAACTGTTTTTT.

In this sample, this clone turned up once. Other DNA sequences in the sample encode the same CDR3. The DNA for the CDR3 is TGCGCCAGCAGCTTAGCAGGAGGCGAGCAGTACTTC. Translating it yields CASSLAGGEQYF. The chain recombines TRBV5-1 with TRBJ2-7; possibly TRBD2 for D (5 bases). Germline-derived CDR1 and CDR2 are SGHRS and YFSETQ. The CDR3 has 12 amino acids. V was trimmed by 2 bases and J by 6 bases, leaving 9 bases between them.

This chain connects TRBV27 to TRBJ2-3; a weak D match, TRBD1 (8 bases). Trimming pared 5 bases from V and 1 base from J, leaving 16 bases between. Looked up from germline, CDR1 is MNHEY and CDR2 is SMNVEV (reference sequence). This CDR3 region has 16 residues. The CDR3 is CASSLDRGGGTDTQYF. The CDR3 region has the DNA TGTGCCAGCAGTCTTGACAGGGGAGGGGGCACAGATACGCAGTATTTT.

The chain combines TRBV7-9 with TRBJ1-5; 8 bases are a match to TRBD1. Trimming removed 5 bases from V and 4 bases from J; junction bases left unmatched: 4. CDR1 and CDR2 from the germline V gene are SEHNR and FQNEAQ (reference sequence). There are 14 residues in the CDR3. The CDR3 here is CASSRRDRNQPQHF. The CDR3 region has the DNA TGTGCCAGCAGCCGCCGGGACAGGAATCAGCCCCAGCATTTT.